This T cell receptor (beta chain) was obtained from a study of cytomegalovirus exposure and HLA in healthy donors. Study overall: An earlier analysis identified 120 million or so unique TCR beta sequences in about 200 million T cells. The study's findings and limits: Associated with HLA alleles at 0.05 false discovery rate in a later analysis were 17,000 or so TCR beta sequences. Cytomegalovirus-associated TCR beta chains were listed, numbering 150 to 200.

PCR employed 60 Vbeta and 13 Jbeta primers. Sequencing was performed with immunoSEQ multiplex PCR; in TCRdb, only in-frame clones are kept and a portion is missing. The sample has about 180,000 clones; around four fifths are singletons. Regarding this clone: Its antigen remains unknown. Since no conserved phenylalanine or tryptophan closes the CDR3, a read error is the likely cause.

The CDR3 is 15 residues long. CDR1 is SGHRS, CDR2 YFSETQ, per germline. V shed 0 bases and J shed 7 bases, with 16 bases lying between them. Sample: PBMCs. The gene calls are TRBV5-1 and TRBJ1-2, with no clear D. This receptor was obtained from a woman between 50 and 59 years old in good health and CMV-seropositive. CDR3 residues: CASSLEVTQAGGYTL. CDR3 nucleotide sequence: TGCGCCAGCAGCTTGGAGGTCACCCAAGCGGGTGGCTACACCCTC.